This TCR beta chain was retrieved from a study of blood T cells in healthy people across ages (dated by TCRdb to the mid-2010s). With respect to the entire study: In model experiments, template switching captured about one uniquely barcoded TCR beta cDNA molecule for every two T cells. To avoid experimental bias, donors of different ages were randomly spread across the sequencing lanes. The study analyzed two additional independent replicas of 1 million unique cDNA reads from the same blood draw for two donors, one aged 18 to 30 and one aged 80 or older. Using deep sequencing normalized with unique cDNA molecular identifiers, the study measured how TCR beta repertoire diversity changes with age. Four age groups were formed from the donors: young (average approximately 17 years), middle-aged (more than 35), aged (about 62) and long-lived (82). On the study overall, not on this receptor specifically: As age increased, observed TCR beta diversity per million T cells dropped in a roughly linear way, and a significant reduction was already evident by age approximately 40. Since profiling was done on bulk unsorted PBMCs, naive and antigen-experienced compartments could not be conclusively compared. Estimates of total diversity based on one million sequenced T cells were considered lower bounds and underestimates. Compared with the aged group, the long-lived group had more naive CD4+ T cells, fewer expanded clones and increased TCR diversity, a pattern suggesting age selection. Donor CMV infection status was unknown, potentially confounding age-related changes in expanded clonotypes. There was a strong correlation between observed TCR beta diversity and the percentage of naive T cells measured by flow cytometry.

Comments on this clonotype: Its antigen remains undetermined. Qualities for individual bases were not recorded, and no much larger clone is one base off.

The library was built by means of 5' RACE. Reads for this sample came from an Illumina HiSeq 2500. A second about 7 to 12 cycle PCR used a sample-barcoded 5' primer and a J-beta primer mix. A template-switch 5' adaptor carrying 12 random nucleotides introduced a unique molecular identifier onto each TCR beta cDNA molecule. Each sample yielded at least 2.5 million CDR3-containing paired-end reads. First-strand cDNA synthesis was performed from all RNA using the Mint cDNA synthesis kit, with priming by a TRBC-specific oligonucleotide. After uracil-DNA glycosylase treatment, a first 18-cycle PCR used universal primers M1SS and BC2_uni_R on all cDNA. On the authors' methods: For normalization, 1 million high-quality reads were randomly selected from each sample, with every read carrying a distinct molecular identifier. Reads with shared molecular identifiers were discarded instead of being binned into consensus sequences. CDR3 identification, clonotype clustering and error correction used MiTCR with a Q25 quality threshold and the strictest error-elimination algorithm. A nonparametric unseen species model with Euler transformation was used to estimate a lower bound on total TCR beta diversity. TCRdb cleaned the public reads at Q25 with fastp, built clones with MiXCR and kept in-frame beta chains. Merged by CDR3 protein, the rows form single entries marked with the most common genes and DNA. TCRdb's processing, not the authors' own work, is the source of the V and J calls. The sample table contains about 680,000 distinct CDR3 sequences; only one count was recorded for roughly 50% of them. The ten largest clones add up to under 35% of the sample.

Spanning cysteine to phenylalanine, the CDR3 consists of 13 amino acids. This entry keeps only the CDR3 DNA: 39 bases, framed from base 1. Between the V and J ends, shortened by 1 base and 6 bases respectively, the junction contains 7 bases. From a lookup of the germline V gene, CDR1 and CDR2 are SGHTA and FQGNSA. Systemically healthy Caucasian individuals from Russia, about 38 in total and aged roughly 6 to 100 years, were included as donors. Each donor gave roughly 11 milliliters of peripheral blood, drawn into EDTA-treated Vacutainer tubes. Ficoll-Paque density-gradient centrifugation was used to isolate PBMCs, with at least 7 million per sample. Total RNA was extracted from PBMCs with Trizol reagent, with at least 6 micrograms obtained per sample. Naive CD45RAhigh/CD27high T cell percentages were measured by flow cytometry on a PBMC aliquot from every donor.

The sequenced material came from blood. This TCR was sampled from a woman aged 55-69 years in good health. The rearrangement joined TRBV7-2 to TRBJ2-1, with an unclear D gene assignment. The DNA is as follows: TGTGCCAGCAGCTTAGACTTAGGCAATGAGCAGTTCTTC. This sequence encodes CASSLDLGNEQFF.